This T cell receptor (beta chain) was retrieved from a study of blood T cell repertoires in COVID-19. This table comes from immunoSEQ multiplex PCR, and its TCRdb copy is limited to in-frame clones, with some not included. The data contain about 52,000 clones, 70% to 85% of them seen just once; the ten biggest clones take up roughly 10%. This receptor was identified in a man at least 80 years old with COVID-19, enrolled during active disease. The sample comprised peripheral blood.

The CDR3 reads CASSSFGEAGANVLTF. The CDR3 DNA follows: TGTGCCAGCTCATCTTTTGGAGAGGCTGGGGCCAACGTCCTGACTTTC. This chain connects TRBV18 to TRBJ2-6; no reliable D call. The CDR3 is made up of 16 amino acids. Between the trimmed V and J ends, which lost 5 bases and 2 bases, there was a span of 13 bases. Germline V gene lookup returns CDR1 KGHSH and CDR2 LQKENI.